This T cell receptor (beta chain) came from a study of blood T cell repertoires in COVID-19 (TCRdb year 2020). Concerning the study at large: The collaborator samples originated in the United States, Italy and Spain and spanned the acute and convalescent phases of COVID-19. The prospective study material was composed of cDNA or gDNA derived from T cells, B-cell-depleted T cells, or PBMCs. Deeply sampled blood TCRbeta repertoires from subjects exposed to, actively infected with, or recovered from COVID-19 were included in the dataset. A freely available public database, intended as a resource for researchers studying the immune response to SARS-CoV-2, is where the repertoires were released. The samples were drawn from two sources: the first 160 participants of the ongoing ImmuneRACE study, and fewer than 1,500 subjects contributed by 6 global collaborators. Sample metadata almost always included a de-identified subject ID, COVID-19 status, age in years and sex. Where available, HLA class I and class II types were taken from metadata supplied by the sample provider and were not determined by assay-based typing.

The immunoSEQ Assay, a bias-controlled multiplex PCR, was used to amplify TCRbeta CDR3 regions from genomic DNA. As for how the authors treated the data: Within the assay, amplification of reference gene primers was used to estimate how many nucleated cells each sample contained. Sequence reads were collapsed and filtered to measure the absolute abundance of every unique TCRbeta CDR3 rearrangement. For each sample, productive Simpson clonality was calculated as the square root of Simpson's diversity index across productive rearrangements. TCRdb re-hosts the immuneACCESS table, in-frame sequences only. Its copies lack some clones; in the studies checked, an unresolved V gene accounts for under half of them, and the cause for the rest is not known. V and J calls and clone size are copied from that table; D and trimming were computed from the DNA. The sample contains 140,000 or so clones, 65% to 85% of them found a single time. Roughly 8.6% of the sample is in the top ten clones.

Study-wide findings and limitations: The amount of clinical and demographic metadata varied by source and participant and was provided uncurated.

About this clone: It lacks a known antigen. It has no much larger one-base neighbor in the sample; base qualities were not kept.

Whole blood was collected in K2EDTA tubes by collaborating institutions according to the institutions' own protocols. For TCRbeta analysis, collaborators shipped samples as frozen whole blood, isolated PBMCs, or DNA extracted from either of those sample types. This clonotype originated in a man aged 50-59 years with active or convalescent COVID-19. The sample consisted of peripheral blood.

The CDR3 reads as follows: CASSSGLGETQYF. The nucleotides read TGTGCCAGCAGCTCAGGTCTGGGAGAGACCCAGTACTTC. The chain is encoded by TRBV7-6 joined to TRBJ2-5; no D gene is confidently identified. CDR1 and CDR2 are drawn from the germline V gene: SGHVS, FNYEAQ. Trimming takes 4 bases from V and 4 bases from J, and the germline ends sit 10 bases apart. From the cysteine up to the phenylalanine, the CDR3 has a length of 13 residues. Only the CDR3 portion is preserved as DNA: 39 bases, with reading frame beginning at the first base. The full variable domain, completed from the reference TRBV7-6 and TRBJ2-5 proteins outside the CDR3, reads GAGVSQSPRYKVTKRGQDVALRCDPISGHVSLYWYRQALGQGPEFLTYFNYEAQQDKSGLPNDRFSAERPEGSISTLTIQRTEQRDSAMYRCASSSGLGETQYFGPGTRLLVL.